Listed below are T cell receptor beta chains from one sample, sequenced in a study of blood T cells in healthy people across ages. TCRdb called the 5' RACE reads again in MiXCR, with one record for every CDR3 protein. The sample yields about 1.7 million distinct CDR3 sequences, 28% seen once. Specimen: blood. These receptors originate from a woman aged 25-40 years in good health. Each CDR3 is given with its conserved first and last residue. A D gene is named only where the DNA matches it firmly. Clone size, where shown, is once, few, many, or a class for clones that have expanded.

v_gene	abundance	d_gene	j_gene	CDR3nt	CDR3aa
TRBV7-9	few	.	TRBJ2-5	TGTGCCAGCAGCTTCCAGGGAGAAGATACCCAGTACTTC	CASSFQGEDTQYF
TRBV6-1	.	TRBD2	TRBJ2-6	TGTGCCAGCAGCCGAGCGGGGACGGTTAGCTCTGGGACCAACGTCCTGACTTTC	CASSRAGTVSSGTNVLTF
TRBV29-1	.	TRBD1	TRBJ1-1	TGCAGCGCGGCCAGGGGGGCTAACACTGAAGCTTTCTTT	CSAARGANTEAFF
TRBV12-3/TRBV12-4	.	.	TRBJ1-2	TGTGCCAGCGCTGACGCACGGGTAGGGTATGGCTACACCTTC	CASADARVGYGYTF
TRBV4-2	.	.	TRBJ2-1	TGTGCCAGCAGCCCCTTCTCCCATGACAATGCGCAGTTCTTC	CASSPFSHDNAQFF
TRBV29-1	many	.	TRBJ2-4	TGCAGCGTTGGGGCAGGGAAAAACATTCAGTACTTC	CSVGAGKNIQYF
TRBV10-3	.	.	TRBJ2-7	TGTGCCATCAGCTGGGACCCCTACGAGCAGTACTTC	CAISWDPYEQYF
TRBV29-1	few	.	TRBJ1-1	TGCAGCTCCTTTGTGGAGGGGGGCAACACTGAAGCTTTCTTT	CSSFVEGGNTEAFF
TRBV7-9	few	.	TRBJ2-6	TGTGCCAGCCGCAGGGCCAACGTCCTGACTTTC	CASRRANVLTF
TRBV28	.	TRBD2	TRBJ2-7	TGTGCCAGCAGGTCTACGGGACTAAACGCCTACGAGCAGTACTTC	CASRSTGLNAYEQYF
TRBV7-9	many	.	TRBJ2-5	TGTGCCAGCAGCCGAGAGGGCAGAATGTACCAAGAGACCCAGTACTTC	CASSREGRMYQETQYF
TRBV7-2	.	.	TRBJ2-1	TGTGCCAGCAGCTTGGAGGGAGGAGGGTTAAACAATGAGCAGTTCTTC	CASSLEGGGLNNEQFF
TRBV5-6	many	.	TRBJ2-5	TGTGCCAGCAGCCTGGACCCACAGACCCTGGAGACCCAGTACTTC	CASSLDPQTLETQYF
TRBV5-6	many	.	TRBJ1-2	TGTGCCAGCAGCCTAGGACGGAAACTCACTTCCCATGGCTACACCTTC	CASSLGRKLTSHGYTF
TRBV4-1	few	.	TRBJ2-7	TGCGCCAGCAGCCACCTAAGCGGAGCCTCCTACGAGCAGTACTTC	CASSHLSGASYEQYF